This passage covers 32 T cell receptor beta chains from one sample sequenced in a study of blood T cell repertoires in COVID-19 (TCRdb year 2020). The method was the immunoSEQ multiplex PCR assay. TCRdb stores this immuneACCESS table with in-frame sequences only. Part of the clones is absent; in the studies checked, under half of the shortfall reflects unresolved V genes, and no reason is known for the rest. The sample table contains more than 20,000 clones; only one count was recorded for approximately 87% of them. The ten biggest clones cover less than 30% of the sample. The sequenced sample was peripheral blood. These receptors came from a human donor with active COVID-19. The donor label of this sample is uncertain.

The chain employs TRBV2 and TRBJ1-1; TRBD1 agrees at 7 bases. Germline V gives CDR1 SNHLY, CDR2 FYNNEI. The CDR3 spans 12 residues. The trim removed 8 bases at V and 2 bases at J, leaving 2 bases unmatched. For the CDR3, the DNA is TGTGCCAGCCGACAGGGCAACACTGAAGCTTTCTTT. This translates into CASRQGNTEAFF. The full variable domain, in which reference TRBV2 and TRBJ1-1 provide the parts outside the CDR3, is EPEVTQTPSHQVTQMGQEVILRCVPISNHLYFYWYRQILGQKVEFLVSFYNNEISEKSEIFDDQFSVERPDGSNFTLKIRSTKLEDSAMYFCASRQGNTEAFFGQGTRLTVV.

The chain joins TRBV9 to TRBJ1-5, with D perhaps matching TRBD1 (6 bases). Trimming stripped 3 bases from V and 9 bases from J, with 19 bases between. CDR3 size: 15 residues. The germline V gene has CDR1 SGDLS and CDR2 YYNGEE. The CDR3 is CASSAAGAEYGPQHF. CDR3 in DNA: TGTGCCAGCAGCGCCGCGGGGGCTGAGTACGGGCCCCAGCATTTT. The entire variable domain, with the rest obtained from reference TRBV9 and TRBJ1-5, is as follows: DSGVTQTPKHLITATGQRVTLRCSPRSGDLSVYWYQQSLDQGLQFLIQYYNGEERAKGNILERFSAQQFPDLHSELNLSSLELGDSALYFCASSAAGAEYGPQHFGDGTRLSIL.

J is TRBJ1-1 and V is TRBV3-1 (or the pseudogene TRBV3-2); D gene unclear. CDR1 and CDR2 (germline): LGHDT, YNNKEL (reference sequence). V was cut by 0 bases and J by 11 bases, with 10 bases left in between. The CDR3 sequence is 12 residues long. As DNA, the CDR3 is TGTGCCAGCAGCCAAGATGAAGGGAGGGCTTTCTTT. Translation: CASSQDEGRAFF.

The rearrangement joins TRBV30 to TRBJ1-6; 11 nucleotides line up with TRBD1. CDR3 length equals 15 residues. Germline assignment: CDR1 GTSNPN and CDR2 SVGIG (reference sequence). With V trimmed by 3 bases and J by 7 bases, 5 bases remained unmatched. The CDR3 here is CAWSRDRGSNSPLHF. The CDR3 nucleotides are TGTGCCTGGAGCCGGGACAGGGGGTCGAATTCACCCCTCCACTTT.

The chain uses TRBV2 and TRBJ1-1; TRBD1 is a possible D gene (6 bases). Trimming left V 4 bases short and J 0 bases short, with 12 bases between. From germline, CDR1 is SNHLY and CDR2 FYNNEI. The length of the CDR3 is 15 residues. In nucleotides, the CDR3 is TGTGCCAGCAGTGCCGGGACACCATTGAACACTGAAGCTTTCTTT. Translation: CASSAGTPLNTEAFF.

The chain is built from TRBV7-6 and TRBJ2-7; TRBD1 matches at 8 bases. V was pared by 5 bases and J by 4 bases, with 16 bases of the junction left unmatched. The CDR3 spans 17 residues. In germline, CDR1 is SGHVS, CDR2 FNYEAQ. The CDR3: CASSPEGPGGYGYEQYF. CDR3 sequence (DNA): TGTGCCAGCAGCCCCGAGGGGCCAGGGGGCTATGGTTACGAGCAGTACTTC.

The chain uses TRBV5-8 and TRBJ1-2; D remains unclear. CDR3 length: 14 amino acids. The germline V gene encodes CDR1 SGHTS and CDR2 YDEGEE. V dropped 2 bases and J dropped 2 bases, with 10 bases sitting between them. CDR3 DNA sequence: TGTGCCAGCAGCTTCGGGGATTCGAACTATGGCTACACCTTC. Residues: CASSFGDSNYGYTF.

This clone was picked up one time. J is TRBJ2-2 and V is TRBV4-1, with 7 bases that match TRBD1. The CDR3 spans 15 residues. Germline V gene data show CDR1 as MGHRA and CDR2 as YSYEKL. V gave up 4 bases and J gave up 0 bases; unmatched junction bases: 2. The CDR3 loop reads CASSRTGANTGELFF. In nucleotides, the CDR3 is TGCGCCAGCAGCCGGACAGGAGCGAACACCGGGGAGCTGTTTTTT.

The CDR3 loop is CAWSSLRNTIYF. DNA for the CDR3: TGTGCCTGGAGTTCTCTTAGAAACACCATATATTTT. This chain connects TRBV30 to TRBJ1-3; D not certain. Between the trimmed V and J ends, which lost 2 bases and 5 bases, there was a span of 7 bases. The CDR3 totals 12 residues. Germline loops: CDR1 GTSNPN, CDR2 SVGIG (reference sequence). Full variable domain (rest looked up from reference TRBV30 and TRBJ1-3): SQTIHQWPATLVQPVGSPLSLECTVEGTSNPNLYWYRQAAGRGLQLLFYSVGIGQISSEVPQNLSASRPQDRQFILSSKKLLLSDSGFYLCAWSSLRNTIYFGEGSWLTVV.

This chain joins TRBV27 and TRBJ2-1, with 7 bases identical to TRBD2. The CDR3 is 14 amino acids. The trim removed 8 bases at V and 0 bases at J, leaving 4 bases unmatched. The germline V gene has CDR1 MNHEY and CDR2 SMNVEV (reference sequence). This CDR3 reads CASRGGSSYNEQFF. The CDR3 DNA is TGTGCCAGCCGTGGCGGGAGCTCCTACAATGAGCAGTTCTTC.

The V call is TRBV7-9, the J call TRBJ2-7; 8 bases match TRBD1. Germline CDR1 is SEHNR and CDR2 is FQNEAQ (reference sequence). V dropped 5 bases and J dropped 5; count of bases not matched to a gene: 2. The CDR3 has 12 residues. CDR3 in DNA: TGTGCCAGCAGCGAGACAGGGGACGAGCAGTACTTC. Translated, it gives CASSETGDEQYF.

V is TRBV27 and J is TRBJ2-1; TRBD1 is a possible D gene (6 bases). V was pared by 6 bases and J by 7 bases, with 19 bases between. Germline assignment: CDR1 MNHEY and CDR2 SMNVEV (reference sequence). The CDR3 extends over 15 amino acids. CDR3 nucleotides: TGTGCCAGCAGCCCCTGGGCGGCAGGGGTGAATGAGCAGTTCTTC. It yields the protein CASSPWAAGVNEQFF.

DNA of the CDR3: TGTGCCAGCAGCCGACTTTACTACGAGCAGTACTTC. This codes for CASSRLYYEQYF. The rearrangement uses TRBV11-2 and TRBJ2-7; no clear D gene. Per the germline V gene, CDR1 is SGHAT and CDR2 is FQNNGV. The CDR3 has 12 amino acids. Trimming cost V 5 bases and J 3 bases, with 8 bases left between them.

This chain uses TRBV25-1 with TRBJ2-1, with 10 nucleotides matching TRBD2. This CDR3 has 13 amino acids. Germline assignment: CDR1 MGHDK and CDR2 SYGVNS. The V gene end was trimmed by 7 bases and the J gene end by 5 bases; junction bases not matched to a gene: 2. This chain's CDR3 is CASTLAGDNEQFF. The DNA of the CDR3 is TGTGCCAGCACGCTAGCGGGAGACAATGAGCAGTTCTTC.

This sequence joins TRBV5-1 and TRBJ2-6, with 7 nucleotides matching TRBD1. The CDR3 is 15 residues long. Looked up from germline, CDR1 is SGHRS and CDR2 is YFSETQ. The junction had 5 bases not matched to a gene; V was cut back by 4 bases and J by 4 bases. The CDR3 loop reads CASSPETGGANVLTF. CDR3 in DNA: TGCGCCAGCAGCCCAGAGACAGGGGGGGCCAACGTCCTGACTTTC. Filled out from reference TRBV5-1 and TRBJ2-6, the complete variable domain reads KAGVTQTPRYLIKTRGQQVTLSCSPISGHRSVSWYQQTPGQGLQFLFEYFSETQRNKGNFPGRFSGRQFSNSRSEMNVSTLELGDSALYLCASSPETGGANVLTFGAGSRLTVL.

The rearrangement uses TRBV6-5 and TRBJ2-7; TRBD1 aligns across 9 bases. Germline loops: CDR1 MNHEY, CDR2 SVGAGI. J was trimmed by 7 bases and V by 4 bases; bases with no gene match: 8. The CDR3 extends over 14 amino acids. CDR3 sequence (DNA): TGTGCCAGCAGTTCTGACAGGGGGGTGAGTGAGCAGTACTTC. Encoded protein: CASSSDRGVSEQYF.

This rearrangement joins TRBV5-1 to TRBJ2-3; 9 positions agree with TRBD1. Losses at the gene ends were 1 base for V and 3 bases for J; bases not matched to a gene: 3. Germline CDR1 and CDR2: SGHRS and YFSETQ. This CDR3 is 15 amino acids long. CDR3 sequence (DNA): TGCGCCAGCAGCTTGAATGGACAGGGGACAGATACGCAGTATTTT. Its protein product is CASSLNGQGTDTQYF.

This clone has only one observation. The chain links TRBV5-1 to TRBJ1-4; TRBD1 matches at 7 bases. V shed 0 bases, J shed 4 bases, and the junction held 3 bases outside the gene matches. CDR1 is SGHRS, CDR2 YFSETQ, per germline. The CDR3 has 15 residues. In DNA, the CDR3 is TGCGCCAGCAGCTTGGGGGGACAGTATAATGAAAAACTGTTTTTT. It translates to CASSLGGQYNEKLFF.

This clone has just one count. This chain links TRBV9 with TRBJ1-2; TRBD1 matches 8 bases. CDR3 length: 17 amino acids. The germline gives CDR1 SGDLS, CDR2 YYNGEE. V gave up 0 bases and J gave up 1 base; unmatched junction bases: 8. This CDR3 is CASSVATGTGYNYGYTF. CDR3 sequence (DNA): TGTGCCAGCAGCGTAGCTACCGGGACAGGTTATAACTATGGCTACACCTTC.

The genes are TRBV3-1 (or the pseudogene TRBV3-2) and TRBJ2-7; 11 positions agree with TRBD2. V was clipped by 5 bases and J by 3 bases; unmatched bases: 3. The CDR3 sequence is 14 residues long. From germline, CDR1 is LGHDT and CDR2 YNNKEL (reference sequence). The CDR3 sequence is CASSSGLADYEQYF. CDR3 in DNA: TGTGCCAGCAGCTCGGGACTAGCGGACTACGAGCAGTACTTC.

This rearrangement joins TRBV15 to TRBJ1-2, with D unclear. The CDR3 spans 14 residues. Trimming removed 0 bases at V and 7 bases at J, with 12 bases between. The germline V gene has CDR1 LNHNV and CDR2 YYDKDF (reference sequence). CDR3 loop: CATSRDFLRSGYTF. Here the CDR3 DNA reads TGTGCCACCAGCAGAGATTTTTTAAGGAGTGGCTACACCTTC.

The J gene is TRBJ1-1, the V gene TRBV9; TRBD1 agrees at 7 bases. Trimming took 4 bases from V and 1 from J; bases not matched to a gene: 16. Germline CDR1 is SGDLS and CDR2 is YYNGEE. The CDR3 runs to 18 residues. DNA of the CDR3: TGTGCCAGCAGCCCTCAATTGAGGGGGCGTCCGGCGAACACTGAAGCTTTCTTT. This sequence encodes CASSPQLRGRPANTEAFF. Together with reference TRBV9 and TRBJ1-1, the CDR3 gives the full variable domain: DSGVTQTPKHLITATGQRVTLRCSPRSGDLSVYWYQQSLDQGLQFLIQYYNGEERAKGNILERFSAQQFPDLHSELNLSSLELGDSALYFCASSPQLRGRPANTEAFFGQGTRLTVV.

CDR3 sequence reads: CASRSGTGGIYEQYF. The CDR3 nucleotides read TGTGCCAGCAGGTCCGGGACAGGGGGTATTTACGAGCAGTACTTC. The rearrangement joins TRBV11-2 to TRBJ2-7; 11 nucleotides align to TRBD1. The length of the CDR3 is 15 residues. V was clipped by 6 bases and J by 4 bases; unmatched bases: 8. The germline gives CDR1 SGHAT, CDR2 FQNNGV.

The genes are TRBV28 and TRBJ2-3; TRBD1 is a possible D gene (6 bases). CDR3 length: 16 residues. The germline V gene has CDR1 MDHEN and CDR2 SYDVKM. Deletions cut 4 bases from V and 2 bases from J, with 16 bases between. CDR3: CASSSDRMSFTDTQYF. Here the CDR3 DNA reads TGTGCCAGCAGTTCCGACAGGATGAGCTTCACAGATACGCAGTATTTT. Complete variable domain (other parts from reference TRBV28 and TRBJ2-3): DVKVTQSSRYLVKRTGEKVFLECVQDMDHENMFWYRQDPGLGLRLIYFSYDVKMKEKGDIPEGYSVSREKKERFSLILESASTNQTSMYLCASSSDRMSFTDTQYFGPGTRLTVL.

This chain uses TRBV19 with TRBJ2-3; tentatively, D is TRBD1 (6 bases). V shed 0 bases and J shed 1 base, with 8 bases lying between them. CDR3 length: 15 amino acids. Germline loops: CDR1 LNHDA, CDR2 SQIVND (reference sequence). CDR3: CASSIDAGGTDTQYF. The CDR3, as DNA: TGTGCCAGTAGTATAGACGCAGGGGGCACAGATACGCAGTATTTT. Full variable domain (outside the CDR3, taken from reference TRBV19 and TRBJ2-3): DGGITQSPKYLFRKEGQNVTLSCEQNLNHDAMYWYRQDPGQGLRLIYYSQIVNDFQKGDIAEGYSVSREKKESFPLTVTSAQKNPTAFYLCASSIDAGGTDTQYFGPGTRLTVL.

CDR3 region: CASSLSTTGELFF. Here the CDR3 DNA reads TGTGCCAGCAGCTTATCTACCACCGGGGAGCTGTTTTTT. This chain connects TRBV7-2 to TRBJ2-2; D call uncertain. Trimming stripped 2 bases from V and 4 bases from J, with 5 bases between. This CDR3 is 13 amino acids long. Germline V lookup: CDR1 SGHTA, CDR2 FQGNSA.

The chain is built from TRBV19 and TRBJ2-2; maybe TRBD1 (6 bases). V was trimmed by 7 bases and J by 5 bases, leaving 14 bases between them. Per the germline V gene, CDR1 is LNHDA and CDR2 is SQIVND (reference sequence). The CDR3 loop spans 14 amino acids. The CDR3 DNA sequence: TGTGCCAGTATCGGCCAGGGGTTTACCGGGGAGCTGTTTTTT. It specifies CASIGQGFTGELFF.

This chain joins TRBV6-6 and TRBJ1-2; D unclear. This CDR3 has 13 residues. The V and J ends lost 5 bases and 0 bases respectively, with 7 bases between them. The germline CDR1 and CDR2 sequences are MNHNY and SVGAGI (reference sequence). The CDR3 nucleotides are TGTGCCAGCAGTCCCGGGACTAACTATGGCTACACCTTC. Its translation: CASSPGTNYGYTF.

V gene TRBV7-2 combines with J gene TRBJ2-7; D not certain. The CDR3 covers 12 residues. From germline, CDR1 is SGHTA and CDR2 FQGNSA. V lost 4 bases and J lost 4, with 8 bases in between. The CDR3: CASSSGAYEQYF. CDR3 bases: TGTGCCAGCAGCTCTGGAGCTTACGAGCAGTACTTC.

CDR3 region: CASKQTERPDSTDTQYF. The CDR3 bases are TGTGCCAGTAAACAAACGGAACGGCCTGACTCCACAGATACGCAGTATTTT. This rearrangement joins TRBV21-1 to TRBJ2-3; the table's D gene call, TRBD2, was not cross checked with the DNA. TRBV21-1 is a pseudogene segment. The CDR3 is 17 amino acids.

This rearrangement joins TRBV7-2 to TRBJ2-7; 7 bases are a match to TRBD2. V shed 1 base and J 3 bases; nucleotides not matched to a gene: 9. The length of the CDR3 is 16 residues. CDR1 SGHTA and CDR2 FQGNSA come from the germline V gene. The CDR3 reads CASSLGPGAGRYEQYF. In DNA, the CDR3 is TGTGCCAGCAGCTTAGGTCCCGGAGCGGGGCGCTACGAGCAGTACTTC.

This chain joins TRBV19 and TRBJ1-2; D perhaps matches TRBD1 (6 bases). The CDR3 has 14 residues. CDR1 is LNHDA, CDR2 SQIVND, per germline (reference sequence). V lost 4 bases and J 2 bases, leaving 11 bases between the germline ends. CDR3: CASSRGGQNYGYTF. In nucleotides, the CDR3 is TGTGCCAGTAGTAGGGGTGGACAGAACTATGGCTACACCTTC.